The 12 T cell receptor beta chains presented below share a single source sample, sequenced in a study of post-analysis software for immune sequencing data. Prepared libraries of TCR beta cDNA carried unique molecular identifiers. One entry per CDR3 protein, called by TCRdb with MiXCR from the PCR reads. The table lists hundreds of thousands of distinct CDR3 sequences, around 64% of them singletons. Study results and limitations: In patients, about 5 TRBV segments were more frequent than in controls, with TRBV5-6, TRBV5-1 and TRBV20-1 among them.

No cognate antigen is known for these TCRs. Sequencing input: blood. These receptors were collected from a girl aged 2-10 years with multiple sclerosis.

For the CDR3, the DNA is TGTGCCAGCAGTTCAGGAGGGGAAGATACGCAGTATTTT. Protein sequence: CASSSGGEDTQYF. This chain links TRBV28 with TRBJ2-3; perhaps TRBD2 as D (6 bases). Germline V lookup: CDR1 MDHEN, CDR2 SYDVKM. Trimming took off 4 bases at V and 5 bases at J, with 10 bases between the two ends. The CDR3 covers 13 residues. Variable domain in full (rest from reference TRBV28 and TRBJ2-3): DVKVTQSSRYLVKRTGEKVFLECVQDMDHENMFWYRQDPGLGLRLIYFSYDVKMKEKGDIPEGYSVSREKKERFSLILESASTNQTSMYLCASSSGGEDTQYFGPGTRLTVL.

V and J are TRBV6-5 and TRBJ1-5; D uncertain. The V gene lost 2 bases and the J gene lost 3 bases, with 8 bases spanning the gap. From germline, CDR1 is MNHEY and CDR2 SVGAGI. The CDR3 sequence is 14 residues long. CDR3 nucleotide sequence: TGTGCCAGCAGTTACGCCGGATACAATCAGCCCCAGCATTTT. Its protein product is CASSYAGYNQPQHF.

The chain has TRBV10-1 and TRBJ2-4; 9 bases are shared with TRBD2. Unmatched junction bases numbered 8, after V lost 8 bases and J lost 3 bases. The V gene's germline CDR1 is WNHNN and CDR2 SYGVQD (reference sequence). This CDR3 is 15 amino acids long. The CDR3 nucleotides read TGCGCCAGCCCTGCGGGGGGGGGCGGCAAAAACATTCAGTACTTC. As protein: CASPAGGGGKNIQYF.

This clonotype was recorded a few times. This chain uses TRBV7-2 with TRBJ2-1; 7 nucleotides agree with TRBD2. Germline CDR1 reads SGHTA; CDR2 reads FQGNSA. CDR3 length: 18 residues. V dropped 7 bases and J dropped 0; count of bases not matched to a gene: 15. The CDR3 DNA reads TGTGCCAGCACTTCGAGGCGGTCGAGCGGGGCCTCCTACAATGAGCAGTTCTTC. The encoded protein is CASTSRRSSGASYNEQFF.

In this sample, this clonotype turned up once. The rearrangement links TRBV5-1 to TRBJ2-1; 10 bases match TRBD2. The germline V gene encodes CDR1 SGHRS and CDR2 YFSETQ. The V and J ends lost 3 bases and 8 bases, in that order; junction bases with no gene match: 11. The CDR3 covers 16 residues. In nucleotides, the CDR3 is TGCGCCAGCAGCTCCCAAGCGGGAGGGTTTAAGGATGAGCAGTTCTTC. Translated, it gives CASSSQAGGFKDEQFF.

The chain couples TRBV27 to TRBJ1-1; TRBD1 aligns across 9 bases. Germline-derived CDR1 and CDR2 are MNHEY and SMNVEV (reference sequence). After removal of 4 bases from V and 5 bases from J, the junction contained 5 bases not matched to a gene. The CDR3 consists of 14 residues. The CDR3 reads CASSSRTGETEAFF. The CDR3 region has the DNA TGTGCCAGCAGTTCCCGGACAGGGGAAACTGAAGCTTTCTTT.

This chain joins TRBV29-1 and TRBJ2-1; 7 nucleotides agree with TRBD1. This CDR3 spans 14 amino acids. Trimming at V came to 7 bases and at J to 2 bases, leaving 8 bases not matched to a gene. Germline V gene data show CDR1 as SQVTM and CDR2 as ANQGSEA. The CDR3 nucleotides are TGCAGCGCCTCACAGGGGTCCACCTACAATGAGCAGTTCTTC. The encoded protein is CSASQGSTYNEQFF.

The rearrangement uses TRBV6-5 and TRBJ1-1; 8 positions agree with TRBD1. The V segment lost 11 bases and the J segment 1 base; nucleotides outside the gene matches: 9. There are 14 residues in the CDR3. Per the germline V gene, CDR1 is MNHEY and CDR2 is SVGAGI. The CDR3 region has the DNA TGTGCCGTCCTAGCAGGGGGCTCGAACACTGAAGCTTTCTTT. This encodes CAVLAGGSNTEAFF.

CDR3 coding DNA: TGCAGTGCACCCCGGGCAGGGGGATCCACAGATACGCAGTATTTT. Its translation: CSAPRAGGSTDTQYF. V and J are TRBV20-1 and TRBJ2-3; 7 nucleotides match TRBD1. V shed 6 bases and J 2 bases; nucleotides not matched to a gene: 11. The CDR3 is 15 residues long. The germline V gene has CDR1 DFQATT and CDR2 SNEGSKA (reference sequence).

The chain links TRBV4-1 to TRBJ2-5; 7 bases match TRBD2. The J segment lost 2 bases and the V segment lost 3 bases, leaving 6 bases of the junction unmatched. CDR3 length: 15 residues. CDR1 is MGHRA and CDR2 is YSYEKL in the germline V gene. The CDR3 coding sequence is TGCGCCAGCAGCCAGAATCTAGCGGTTCAAGAGACCCAGTACTTC. This gives the protein CASSQNLAVQETQYF.

In its sample, this clonotype was seen a few times. The chain uses TRBV5-1 and TRBJ2-3; D is ambiguous. This CDR3 comprises 14 residues. The V gene lost 4 bases and the J gene lost 0 bases, with 9 bases spanning the gap. The germline V gene encodes CDR1 SGHRS and CDR2 YFSETQ. The CDR3 is CASSPDYSTDTQYF. The CDR3 DNA reads TGCGCCAGCAGCCCCGATTACAGCACAGATACGCAGTATTTT.

This clonotype has a handful of counts. The chain carries TRBV28 and TRBJ2-3; D is possibly TRBD2 (5 bases). The V end lost 5 bases, the J end lost 7 bases, and 10 bases lay between the germline ends. The CDR3 is made up of 12 amino acids. The germline gives CDR1 MDHEN, CDR2 SYDVKM. The chain's CDR3 is CASSLEVNTQYF. The CDR3 nucleotides read TGTGCCAGCAGTCTGGAGGTGAATACGCAGTATTTT.